Following are 21 T cell receptor beta chains from one sample sequenced in a study of T-cell memory formation after mild COVID-19. One entry per CDR3 protein results from TCRdb running MiXCR on the 5' RACE reads. The sample shows around 300,000 distinct CDR3 sequences, roughly 13% of them seen only once. Input material: PBMCs or a T cell subset sorted from them (not recorded which). The receptors come from a man in his late teens or twenties who had mild COVID-19 (a few samples of this study predate the infection). Cell type and time point are not known.

This chain connects TRBV3-1 to TRBJ1-2; D not resolved. This CDR3 comprises 13 residues. With 0 bases removed from V and 8 bases from J, the gap between germline ends came to 10 bases. Germline assignment: CDR1 LGHDT and CDR2 YNNKEL (reference sequence). As DNA, the CDR3 is TGTGCCAGCAGCCAAGAGGGTACGAGGGGCTACACCTTC. Translating gives CASSQEGTRGYTF.

This clonotype has more than one count but fewer than ten. The V call is TRBV12-3 or TRBV12-4, the J call TRBJ1-1; D not certain. V was clipped by 3 bases and J by 4 bases, with 15 bases between them. The CDR3 has 15 amino acids. This chain's CDR3 is CASSLGLGPGTEAFF. CDR3 coding DNA: TGTGCCAGCAGTTTGGGTTTGGGCCCGGGCACTGAAGCTTTCTTT.

This clonotype was seen ten or more times. V gene TRBV5-1 combines with J gene TRBJ2-1, with a weak D call TRBD1 (5 bases). The length of the CDR3 is 15 residues. V was cut by 1 base and J by 5 bases, with 13 bases left in between. The germline V gene has CDR1 SGHRS and CDR2 YFSETQ. The CDR3 sequence is CASSLTGDPNNEQFF. CDR3 DNA: TGCGCCAGCAGCTTGACAGGCGACCCTAACAATGAGCAGTTCTTC.

The table lists this clonotype with a few counts. This chain joins TRBV7-2 and TRBJ1-1, with TRBD1 as a possible D gene (5 bases). The CDR3 runs 13 residues. The germline V gene has CDR1 SGHTA and CDR2 FQGNSA. Deletions cut 2 bases from V and 6 bases from J, with 10 bases between. This CDR3 is CASSLNEGAEAFF. As DNA, the CDR3 is TGTGCCAGCAGCTTAAATGAAGGGGCTGAAGCTTTCTTT.

J is TRBJ1-2 and V is TRBV5-1; D is uncertain. Trimming pared 3 bases from V and 1 base from J, leaving 13 bases between. The V gene's germline CDR1 is SGHRS and CDR2 YFSETQ. This CDR3 region has 15 residues. The CDR3 sequence is CASSSDGNFNYGYTF. In DNA form, the CDR3 reads TGCGCCAGCAGCTCGGACGGGAACTTTAACTATGGCTACACCTTC.

This clonotype was picked up a small number of times. The chain uses TRBV5-1 and TRBJ2-3, with 9 bases identical to TRBD2. The length of the CDR3 is 16 residues. Germline V gene data show CDR1 as SGHRS and CDR2 as YFSETQ. V was clipped by 0 bases and J by 0 bases; unmatched bases: 2. CDR3 coding DNA: TGCGCCAGCAGCTTGGGACTAGCGGAGAGCACAGATACGCAGTATTTT. Translated: CASSLGLAESTDTQYF.

There are a few counts of this clonotype. The chain is built from TRBV7-8 and TRBJ1-1; D is unresolved. Germline V lookup: CDR1 SGHVS, CDR2 FQNEAQ. Between the trimmed V and J ends, which lost 7 bases and 0 bases, there was a span of 15 bases. The CDR3 length is 15 residues. The CDR3 nucleotides are TGTGCCAGCACCTATCGGGCCACTTTGAACACTGAAGCTTTCTTT. It yields the protein CASTYRATLNTEAFF.

Only a few counts were recorded for this clonotype. The CDR3 region is CASSRGTPEAFF. The CDR3 DNA sequence: TGTGCCAGCAGCCGCGGGACACCAGAAGCTTTCTTT. The V gene is TRBV2, the J gene TRBJ1-1; TRBD1 is a possible D gene (6 bases). Germline V lookup: CDR1 SNHLY, CDR2 FYNNEI. CDR3 size: 12 residues. Trimming removed 6 bases from V and 8 bases from J, with 13 bases in between.

This chain joins TRBV30 and TRBJ2-5, with a tentative D call TRBD2 (6 bases). The CDR3 is 12 residues long. Germline V lookup: CDR1 GTSNPN, CDR2 SVGIG (reference sequence). Trimming cost V 7 bases and J 2 bases, with 11 bases left between them. In nucleotides, the CDR3 is TGTGCCTCTGCGCTAGCGCAAGAGACCCAGTACTTC. Protein: CASALAQETQYF.

The rearrangement joins TRBV6-2 or TRBV6-3 to TRBJ2-7; tentatively, D is TRBD2 (6 bases). The CDR3 is 12 amino acids. V was clipped by 5 bases and J by 4 bases, with 9 bases between them. Per the germline V gene, CDR1 is MNHEY and CDR2 is SVGEGT. The CDR3 here is CASSGDWYEQYV. In nucleotides, the CDR3 is TGTGCCAGCAGTGGGGACTGGTACGAGCAGTACGTC.

The chain uses TRBV6-2 or TRBV6-3 and TRBJ2-1, with D unclear. The CDR3 has 12 residues. V lost 10 bases and J lost 2, with 9 bases in between. Germline lookup yields CDR1 MNHEY and CDR2 SVGEGT. This CDR3 is CATSTAYNEQFF. The CDR3 DNA is TGTGCCACCTCCACGGCCTACAATGAGCAGTTCTTC.

J is TRBJ2-5 and V is TRBV20-1; D perhaps matches TRBD2 (6 bases). The CDR3 contains 14 residues. Germline CDR1 reads DFQATT; CDR2 reads SNEGSKA (reference sequence). V lost 6 bases and J 2 bases, leaving 16 bases between the germline ends. In DNA form, the CDR3 reads TGCAGTGCGACTCGGTGGAGGGATCAAGAGACCCAGTACTTC. Translated: CSATRWRDQETQYF.

This clonotype was recorded many times. This chain uses TRBV24-1 with TRBJ2-1, with TRBD1 identical over 8 bases. V was clipped by 3 bases and J by 9 bases; unmatched bases: 12. CDR3 length: 16 amino acids. The germline V gene encodes CDR1 KGHDR and CDR2 SFDVKD. The CDR3 bases are TGTGCCACCAGTGATCAGGCAGGGGGCTTTTTCAGTGAGCAGTTCTTC. It yields the protein CATSDQAGGFFSEQFF.

This clonotype appeared many times. The chain carries TRBV5-1 and TRBJ2-1, with 11 nucleotides matching TRBD1. Germline loops: CDR1 SGHRS, CDR2 YFSETQ. Germline trimming cut 3 bases from V and 6 bases from J; bases unmatched to any gene: 5. This CDR3 spans 15 amino acids. The DNA of the CDR3 is TGCGCCAGCAGCTCGGGGACAGGGGGTTTCAATGAGCAGTTCTTC. It translates to CASSSGTGGFNEQFF.

This chain links TRBV4-1 with TRBJ1-4; D perhaps matches TRBD1 (5 bases). Germline CDR1 reads MGHRA; CDR2 reads YSYEKL. This CDR3 region has 14 residues. Trimming stripped 6 bases from V and 8 bases from J, with 16 bases between. CDR3 nucleotides: TGCGCCAGCAGGAACCATAGGGGCTCGGAAAAACTGTTTTTT. Encoded protein: CASRNHRGSEKLFF.

This clonotype has only a few counts. This chain connects TRBV10-3 to TRBJ1-5, with D possibly TRBD1 on 6 matching bases. Per the germline V gene, CDR1 is ENHRY and CDR2 is SYGVKD. The CDR3 sequence is 13 residues long. With 9 bases removed from V and 7 bases from J, the gap between germline ends came to 16 bases. CDR3 in amino acids: CAITGGAGQPQHF. The CDR3 DNA sequence: TGTGCCATAACCGGGGGCGCGGGGCAGCCCCAGCATTTT.

This rearrangement joins TRBV18 to TRBJ2-3, with 8 bases lining up with TRBD2. The CDR3 consists of 15 residues. Germline V CDR1 and CDR2: KGHSH, LQKENI. Unmatched junction bases numbered 6, after V lost 3 bases and J lost 4 bases. CDR3 sequence reads: CASSPTGGRADTQYF. CDR3 nucleotides: TGTGCCAGCTCACCCACGGGGGGGCGAGCAGATACGCAGTATTTT.

V and J are TRBV6-5 and TRBJ2-7; 8 positions agree with TRBD2. Germline CDR1 reads MNHEY; CDR2 reads SVGAGI. The CDR3 totals 14 residues. V lost 9 bases to trimming and J lost 3 bases; unmatched junction nucleotides: 10. The CDR3 here is CASAKRGPYYEQYF. CDR3 DNA: TGTGCCAGTGCAAAGCGGGGGCCCTACTACGAGCAGTACTTC.

This clonotype was observed a handful of times. The chain is built from TRBV20-1 and TRBJ2-5; D gene unclear. Germline loops: CDR1 DFQATT, CDR2 SNEGSKA (reference sequence). The CDR3 spans 14 residues. The germline V and J ends were trimmed by 6 bases and 10 bases, with 24 bases remaining between them. The CDR3 here is CSAQRRLASIGQYF. The CDR3 nucleotides are TGCAGTGCCCAGAGGCGGTTGGCCTCTATTGGCCAGTACTTC.

The chain employs TRBV2 and TRBJ2-7, with D maybe TRBD1 (6 bases). Germline CDR1 and CDR2: SNHLY and FYNNEI. Trimming pared 8 bases from V and 2 bases from J, leaving 16 bases between. This CDR3 has 14 amino acids. CDR3 sequence: CASGAGTLAYEQYV. CDR3 sequence (DNA): TGTGCCAGCGGAGCCGGGACATTGGCCTACGAGCAGTACGTC.

This clonotype has a handful of counts. This chain connects TRBV7-2 to TRBJ2-3; D is unclear. Germline V gene lookup returns CDR1 SGHTA and CDR2 FQGNSA. The ends were cut back, 0 bases at V and 4 bases at J, with 8 bases in the middle. The CDR3 runs 14 residues. This CDR3 is CASSLAVRADTQYF. CDR3 in DNA: TGTGCCAGCAGCTTAGCGGTCAGAGCAGATACGCAGTATTTT.